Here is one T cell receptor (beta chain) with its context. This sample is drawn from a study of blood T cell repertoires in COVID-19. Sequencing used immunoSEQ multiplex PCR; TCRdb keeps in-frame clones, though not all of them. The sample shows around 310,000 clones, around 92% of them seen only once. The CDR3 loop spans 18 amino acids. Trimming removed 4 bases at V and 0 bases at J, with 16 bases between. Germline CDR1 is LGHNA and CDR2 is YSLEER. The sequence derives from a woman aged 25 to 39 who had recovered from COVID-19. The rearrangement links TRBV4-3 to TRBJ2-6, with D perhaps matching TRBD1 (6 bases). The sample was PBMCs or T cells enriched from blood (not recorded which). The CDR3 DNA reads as TGCGCCAGCAGCCCTGGTGGGGGCCCGTACTCTGGGGCCAACGTCCTGACTTTC. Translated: CASSPGGGPYSGANVLTF.